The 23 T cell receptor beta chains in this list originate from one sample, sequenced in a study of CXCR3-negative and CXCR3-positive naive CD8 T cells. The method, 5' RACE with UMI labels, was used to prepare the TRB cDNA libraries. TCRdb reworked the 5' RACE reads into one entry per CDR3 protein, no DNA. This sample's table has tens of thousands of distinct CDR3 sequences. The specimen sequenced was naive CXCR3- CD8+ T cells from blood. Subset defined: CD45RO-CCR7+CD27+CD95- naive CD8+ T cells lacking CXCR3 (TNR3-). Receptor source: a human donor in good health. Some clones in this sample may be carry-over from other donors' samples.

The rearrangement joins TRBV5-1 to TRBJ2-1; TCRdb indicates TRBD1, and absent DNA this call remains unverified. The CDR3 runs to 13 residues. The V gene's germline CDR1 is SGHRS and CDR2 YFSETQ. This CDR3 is CASRLSAGNEQFF.

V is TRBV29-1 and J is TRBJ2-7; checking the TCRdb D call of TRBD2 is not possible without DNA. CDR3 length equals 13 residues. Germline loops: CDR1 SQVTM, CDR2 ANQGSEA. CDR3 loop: CSVLAGPGYEQYF.

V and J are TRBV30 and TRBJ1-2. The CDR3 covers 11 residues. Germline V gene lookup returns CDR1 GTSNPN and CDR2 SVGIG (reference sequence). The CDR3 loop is CAWNYLGGYTF.

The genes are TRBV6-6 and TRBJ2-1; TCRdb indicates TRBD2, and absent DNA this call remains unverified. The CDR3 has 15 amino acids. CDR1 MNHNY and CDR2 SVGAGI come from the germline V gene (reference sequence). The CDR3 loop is CASKGGSYINNEQFF.

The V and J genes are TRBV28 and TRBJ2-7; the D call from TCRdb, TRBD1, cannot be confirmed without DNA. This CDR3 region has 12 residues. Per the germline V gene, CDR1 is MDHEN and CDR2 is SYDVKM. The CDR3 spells CASGDREEEQYF. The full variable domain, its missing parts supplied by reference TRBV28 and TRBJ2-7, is DVKVTQSSRYLVKRTGEKVFLECVQDMDHENMFWYRQDPGLGLRLIYFSYDVKMKEKGDIPEGYSVSREKKERFSLILESASTNQTSMYLCASGDREEEQYFGPGTRLTVT.

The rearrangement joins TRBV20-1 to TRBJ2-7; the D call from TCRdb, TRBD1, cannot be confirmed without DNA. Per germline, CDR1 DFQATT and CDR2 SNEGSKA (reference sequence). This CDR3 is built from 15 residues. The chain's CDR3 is CSARDGGTGGVVQYF.

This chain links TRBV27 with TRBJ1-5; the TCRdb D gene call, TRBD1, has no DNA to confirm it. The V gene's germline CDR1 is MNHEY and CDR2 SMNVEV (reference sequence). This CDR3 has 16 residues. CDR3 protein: CASSPTKFTGNQPQHF.

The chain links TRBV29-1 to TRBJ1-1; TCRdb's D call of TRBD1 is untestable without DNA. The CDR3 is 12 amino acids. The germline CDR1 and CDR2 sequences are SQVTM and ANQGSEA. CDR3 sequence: CSDRAGDTEAYF. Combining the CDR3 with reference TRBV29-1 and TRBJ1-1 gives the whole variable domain SAVISQKPSRDICQRGTSLTIQCQVDSQVTMMFWYRQQPGQSLTLIATANQGSEATYESGFVIDKFPISRPNLTFSTLTVSNMSPEDSSIYLCSDRAGDTEAYFGQGTRLTVV.

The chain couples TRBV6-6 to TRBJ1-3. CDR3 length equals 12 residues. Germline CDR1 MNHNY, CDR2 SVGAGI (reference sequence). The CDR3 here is CASRPDGNTIYF.

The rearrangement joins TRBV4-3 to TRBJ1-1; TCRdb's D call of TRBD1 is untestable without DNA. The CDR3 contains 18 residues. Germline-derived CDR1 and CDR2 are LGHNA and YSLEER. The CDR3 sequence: CASSDYIVAGSENTEAFF.

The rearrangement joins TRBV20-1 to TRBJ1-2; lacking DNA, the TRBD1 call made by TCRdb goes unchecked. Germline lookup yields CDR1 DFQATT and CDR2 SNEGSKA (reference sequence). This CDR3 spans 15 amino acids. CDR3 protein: CSARVLTGGAWGYTF.

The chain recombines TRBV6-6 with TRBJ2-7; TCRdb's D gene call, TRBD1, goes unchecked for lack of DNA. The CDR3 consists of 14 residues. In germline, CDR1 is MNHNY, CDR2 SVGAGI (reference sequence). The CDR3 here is CASSYRTENYEQYF.

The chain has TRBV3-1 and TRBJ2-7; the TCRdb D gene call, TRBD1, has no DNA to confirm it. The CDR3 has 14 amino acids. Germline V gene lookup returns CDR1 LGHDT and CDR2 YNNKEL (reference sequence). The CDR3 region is CASSPRVSSYEQYF.

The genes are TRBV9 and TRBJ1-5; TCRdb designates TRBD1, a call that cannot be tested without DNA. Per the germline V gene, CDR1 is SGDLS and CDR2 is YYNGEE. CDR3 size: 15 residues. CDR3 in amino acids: CASSPPGVGNQPQHF.

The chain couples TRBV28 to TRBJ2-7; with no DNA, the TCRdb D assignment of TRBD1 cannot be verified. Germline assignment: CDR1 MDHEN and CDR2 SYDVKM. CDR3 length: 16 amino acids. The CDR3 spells CASSFSPRESSYEQYF.

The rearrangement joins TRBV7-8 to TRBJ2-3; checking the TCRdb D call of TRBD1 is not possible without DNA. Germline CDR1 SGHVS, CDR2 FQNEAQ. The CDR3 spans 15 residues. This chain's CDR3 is CASSLAAGRTDTQYF.

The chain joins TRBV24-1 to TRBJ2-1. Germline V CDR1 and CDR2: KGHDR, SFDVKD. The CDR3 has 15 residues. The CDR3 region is CATSGGDPTYNEQFF.

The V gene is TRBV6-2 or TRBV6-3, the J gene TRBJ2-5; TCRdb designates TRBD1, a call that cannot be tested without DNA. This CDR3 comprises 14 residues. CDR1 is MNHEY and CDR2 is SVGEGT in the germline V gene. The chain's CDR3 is CASSGPSGQETQYF.

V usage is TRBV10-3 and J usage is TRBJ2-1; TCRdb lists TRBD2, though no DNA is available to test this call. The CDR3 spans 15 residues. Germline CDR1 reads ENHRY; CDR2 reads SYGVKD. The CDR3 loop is CAIRPGLVSHNEQFF.

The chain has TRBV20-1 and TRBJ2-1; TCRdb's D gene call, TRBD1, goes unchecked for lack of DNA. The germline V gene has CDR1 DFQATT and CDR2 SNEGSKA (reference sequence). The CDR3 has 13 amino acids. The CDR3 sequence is CSARDQGANEQFF.

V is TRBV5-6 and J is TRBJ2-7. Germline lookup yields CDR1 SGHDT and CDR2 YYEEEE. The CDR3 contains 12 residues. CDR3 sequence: CASSLDVQEQYF.

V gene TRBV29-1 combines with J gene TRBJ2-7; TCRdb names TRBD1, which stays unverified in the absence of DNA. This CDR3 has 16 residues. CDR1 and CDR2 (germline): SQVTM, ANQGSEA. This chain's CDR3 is CSVEVGGSVDVYEQYF.

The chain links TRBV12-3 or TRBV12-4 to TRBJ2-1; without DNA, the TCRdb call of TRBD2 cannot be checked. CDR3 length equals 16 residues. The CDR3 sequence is CASRYSGERGRDEQFF.